This record covers a single T cell receptor beta chain. Its antigen remains undetermined. No base-level quality is on record; no much larger clone is a single base apart. The sample is drawn from a study of control samples from healthy donors and cancer patients (dated by TCRdb to the early 2020s). Libraries came from the immunoSEQ multiplex PCR assay. TCRdb retrieved this table from immuneACCESS and kept in-frame rearrangements only. Not all clones are present; in checked studies, unresolved V genes account for under half, and no reason is known for the remainder. For this sample the table gives 110,000 to 150,000 clones, of which more than 90% were detected only once. Roughly 12% of the sample lies in the top ten. The junction carries 14 bases between V and J, which are trimmed by 10 bases and 4 bases respectively. In the germline V gene, CDR1 corresponds to SNHLY and CDR2 to FYNNEI. The CDR3 holds 12 amino acids from the cysteine to the phenylalanine. Here the CDR3 DNA is all that survives: 36 bases in frame from base 1.

The sequencing input was blood. This receptor chain uses TRBV2 and TRBJ2-7; TRBD2 is a possible D gene, resting on 5 matching bases. The sequence came from a man aged 25 to 40 in good health. The sequence in DNA is TGTGCCACCAAGGCGATAGCGTACGAGCAGTACTTC. Its protein reads: CATKAIAYEQYF. This CDR3, with the reference TRBV2 and TRBJ2-7 proteins standing in past its ends, gives the full variable domain EPEVTQTPSHQVTQMGQEVILRCVPISNHLYFYWYRQILGQKVEFLVSFYNNEISEKSEIFDDQFSVERPDGSNFTLKIRSTKLEDSAMYFCATKAIAYEQYFGPGTRLTVT.